A single TCR beta chain is shown here with its context. These data belong to a study of blood T cell repertoires in COVID-19. Study summary: The United States, Italy and Spain were the sources of the acute and convalescent COVID-19 samples. Nucleic acid was either cDNA or gDNA, and it came from T cells, B-cell-depleted T cells, or PBMCs.

The CDR3 loop spans 15 amino acids. V was shortened by 5 bases and J by 5 bases, with 18 bases between the two germline ends. The germline CDR1 and CDR2 sequences are SGHVS and FNYEAQ. Measured with immunoSEQ multiplex PCR; TCRdb has only the in-frame clones, and not every one. The repertoire has roughly 260,000 clones, roughly 90% of them found once; the top ten carry about 2.5%. The source is a woman in her 30s with acute COVID-19. The sample taken for sequencing was PBMCs or T cells enriched from blood (not recorded which). This chain links TRBV7-6 with TRBJ1-2, with a tentative D call TRBD1 (6 bases). The CDR3 loop is CASSGHPTGPYGYTF. The CDR3, as DNA: TGTGCCAGCAGCGGCCACCCGACAGGCCCGTATGGCTACACCTTC.